The 24 T cell receptor beta chains reported below all come from one sample, sequenced in a study of regulatory T cells in long-lasting Graves disease. Time point reported: newly diagnosed GD, antithyroid drugs for less than 3 months. There was RNA extracted from PBMCs, and the TCR library was made from it. Both iRepertoire HTBI primers and Arm-PCR of CDR3 regions were used to build the TCR beta libraries. TCRdb re-called the multiplex PCR reads with MiXCR, one entry per CDR3 protein. Seen here are a few hundred thousand distinct CDR3 sequences, approximately 20% observed once, and the top ten hold around 20%. This sample comprised peripheral blood mononuclear cells (PBMCs), obtained at new diagnosis, from a patient treated with antithyroid drugs. Receptor source: a female donor with Graves disease.

This clonotype was recorded at least ten times. This sequence joins TRBV5-6 and TRBJ1-2; no clear D. In germline, CDR1 is SGHDT, CDR2 YYEEEE. The CDR3 runs to 13 residues. V was pared by 2 bases and J by 2 bases, with 7 bases between. The CDR3 DNA sequence: TGTGCCAGCAGCTTCGAACTGAACTATGGCTACACCTTC. Its translation is CASSFELNYGYTF.

The chain carries TRBV29-1 and TRBJ1-3; D possibly corresponds to TRBD1 (5 bases). The CDR3 has 13 amino acids. V lost 3 bases and J 0 bases, leaving 6 bases between the germline ends. The germline V gene has CDR1 SQVTM and CDR2 ANQGSEA. The CDR3 DNA is TGCAGCGTTGACGGGGGCTCTGGAAACACCATATATTTT. This gives the protein CSVDGGSGNTIYF.

Notes on this clonotype: One base separates it from a far larger clone, so it is likely a read error. CDR3 in amino acids: CASSDSRTAQETQYF. CDR3 DNA sequence: TGTGCCAGCAGTGATTCTAGGACAGCCCAAGAGACCCAGTACTTC. This chain connects TRBV27 to TRBJ2-5; tentatively, D is TRBD1 (6 bases). Trimming cost V 5 bases and J 1 base, with 14 bases left between them. This CDR3 is 15 amino acids long. Germline lookup yields CDR1 MNHEY and CDR2 SMNVEV (reference sequence).

There are many counts of this clonotype. This chain joins TRBV20-1 and TRBJ2-3, with 8 positions matching TRBD2. This CDR3 is 15 amino acids long. CDR1 and CDR2 (germline): DFQATT, SNEGSKA (reference sequence). V lost 3 bases and J lost 2; bases outside the gene matches: 7. CDR3 DNA sequence: TGCAGTGCTAGCAACCGAGCGGGAGCCACAGATACGCAGTATTTT. Encoded protein: CSASNRAGATDTQYF.

V and J are TRBV20-1 and TRBJ1-2; perhaps TRBD1 as D (5 bases). The germline gives CDR1 DFQATT, CDR2 SNEGSKA (reference sequence). The germline V and J ends were trimmed by 0 bases and 7 bases, with 12 bases remaining between them. The CDR3 has 13 residues. DNA of the CDR3: TGCAGTGCTAGAGACGTGGCAGGGATTGGCTACACCTTC. Its translation is CSARDVAGIGYTF.

This clonotype has ten or more counts. This chain joins TRBV19 and TRBJ2-7; no definite D call. CDR1 and CDR2 from the germline V gene are LNHDA and SQIVND (reference sequence). The CDR3 has 13 amino acids. V was shortened by 0 bases and J by 1 base, with 4 bases between the two germline ends. CDR3 residues: CASSIDRSYEQYF. The CDR3 nucleotides read TGTGCCAGTAGTATAGACAGATCCTACGAGCAGTACTTC.

This clonotype came up many times. V gene TRBV7-2 combines with J gene TRBJ2-7; 8 bases match TRBD2. This CDR3 is built from 13 residues. Trimming removed 8 bases from V and 4 bases from J; junction bases left unmatched: 7. Germline loops: CDR1 SGHTA, CDR2 FQGNSA. The CDR3 spells CASSSGRGYEQYF. CDR3 coding DNA: TGTGCCAGCTCCAGCGGGAGAGGGTACGAGCAGTACTTC.

This clonotype showed up many times. The rearrangement links TRBV30 to TRBJ1-1; 9 bases line up with TRBD1. V gave up 5 bases and J gave up 9 bases; unmatched junction bases: 7. The CDR3 runs 12 residues. From germline, CDR1 is GTSNPN and CDR2 SVGIG (reference sequence). In DNA form, the CDR3 reads TGTGCCTGGTGGGGACAGGGACGGAAAGCTTTCTTT. Its protein is CAWWGQGRKAFF.

This clonotype was counted at least ten times. This chain links TRBV28 with TRBJ1-5; TRBD1 agrees at 10 bases. The CDR3 spans 17 residues. CDR1 and CDR2 from the germline V gene are MDHEN and SYDVKM. V dropped 6 bases and J dropped 2; count of bases not matched to a gene: 10. CDR3 protein: CASSLRDRGAGNQPQHF. DNA for the CDR3: TGTGCCAGCAGCCTCCGGGACAGGGGCGCAGGCAATCAGCCCCAGCATTTT.

This clonotype has ten or more counts. DNA for the CDR3: TGCGCCAGCAGTGAGTCTGGACCTCTCCAGGACTATGGCTACACCTTC. Translating gives CASSESGPLQDYGYTF. The chain uses TRBV10-2 and TRBJ1-2; no firm D call. Trimming shortened V by 0 bases and J by 3 bases, and 14 bases separated the two germline ends. Looked up from germline, CDR1 is WSHSY and CDR2 is SAAADI. The CDR3 contains 16 residues.

This clonotype came up many times. This chain joins TRBV28 and TRBJ2-3; D possibly corresponds to TRBD2 (5 bases). This CDR3 has 15 amino acids. V was clipped by 5 bases and J by 4 bases, with 16 bases between them. CDR1 and CDR2 from the germline V gene are MDHEN and SYDVKM. CDR3 protein: CASSLAGGGPDTQYF. The CDR3 nucleotides read TGTGCCAGCAGTCTCGCTGGAGGAGGTCCAGATACGCAGTATTTT.

Worth noting for this clonotype: This sequence is one base from a far larger clone and is likely a read error. The gene calls are TRBV18 and TRBJ2-5, with 11 bases aligning to TRBD2. CDR3 length equals 16 residues. Germline V lookup: CDR1 KGHSH, CDR2 LQKENI. This CDR3 is CASSPLAGGGYNEHFF. The CDR3 bases are TGTGCCAGCTCACCTTTAGCGGGAGGGGGATACAATGAGCACTTCTTC.

A few counts support this clonotype. J is TRBJ2-1 and V is TRBV5-4; D gene ambiguous. The germline gives CDR1 SGHNT, CDR2 YYREEE (reference sequence). The CDR3 length is 17 residues. V was pared by 0 bases and J by 0 bases, with 13 bases between. The CDR3 DNA reads TGTGCCAGCAGCTTGGCGGGTGGGCTCAGCTCCTACAATGAGCAGTTCTTC. This codes for CASSLAGGLSSYNEQFF. Drawing the rest from reference TRBV5-4 and TRBJ2-1, the complete variable domain is ETGVTQSPTHLIKTRGQQVTLRCSSQSGHNTVSWYQQALGQGPQFIFQYYREEENGRGNFPPRFSGLQFPNYSSELNVNALELDDSALYLCASSLAGGLSSYNEQFFGPGTRLTVL.

With respect to this clonotype: Possible read error: a much larger clone is one base away. The V call is TRBV12-3 or TRBV12-4, the J call TRBJ2-1, with TRBD1 as a possible D gene (5 bases). V was shortened by 5 bases and J by 6 bases, with 26 bases between the two germline ends. This CDR3 contains 18 residues. The DNA of the CDR3 is TGTGCCAGCAGTGAAGCGACAGCCAGGATCCCAGACTTCAATGAGCAGTTCTTC. The encoded protein is CASSEATARIPDFNEQFF.

This clonotype has just a few counts. V usage is TRBV29-1 and J usage is TRBJ1-1; 7 nucleotides match TRBD1. Germline loops: CDR1 SQVTM, CDR2 ANQGSEA. There are 12 residues in the CDR3. The ends lost 5 bases at V and 3 bases at J; junction bases unmatched: 3. Here the CDR3 reads CSVSQGDTEAFF. In DNA, the CDR3 is TGCAGCGTTAGTCAGGGGGACACTGAAGCTTTCTTT.

This clonotype was recorded many times. A clone one base away is much larger, so this may be a read error. The chain carries TRBV3-1 and TRBJ1-2; D gene ambiguous. This CDR3 spans 11 amino acids. Germline assignment: CDR1 LGHDT and CDR2 YNNKEL (reference sequence). Trimming stripped 6 bases from V and 2 bases from J, with 4 bases between. The CDR3 coding sequence is TGTGCCAGCAGTTTAAACTATGGCTACACCTTC. Amino acid sequence: CASSLNYGYTF.

At least ten counts were recorded for this clonotype. This chain connects TRBV7-2 to TRBJ2-1, with D hard to call. This CDR3 contains 16 residues. Germline values: CDR1 SGHTA, CDR2 FQGNSA. V was clipped by 5 bases and J by 0 bases, with 14 bases between them. The CDR3 protein is CASSPKTASSYNEQFF. CDR3 nucleotide sequence: TGTGCCAGCAGCCCTAAGACCGCGAGCTCCTACAATGAGCAGTTCTTC.

In its sample, this clonotype was seen many times. This chain uses TRBV9 with TRBJ2-7; TRBD2 aligns across 7 bases. The V gene end was trimmed by 4 bases and the J gene end by 0 bases; junction bases not matched to a gene: 19. The CDR3 sequence is 19 residues long. From germline, CDR1 is SGDLS and CDR2 YYNGEE. The CDR3 protein is CASSPRYSLAEFSSYEQYF. CDR3 bases: TGTGCCAGCAGCCCCCGTTATTCCCTAGCGGAGTTCTCCTCCTACGAGCAGTACTTC.

This clonotype has more than one count but fewer than ten. This chain uses TRBV19 with TRBJ2-3, with no clear D. Per germline, CDR1 LNHDA and CDR2 SQIVND (reference sequence). The CDR3 covers 16 residues. V was cut by 1 base and J by 2 bases, with 13 bases left in between. CDR3 loop: CASSIGVTTYTDTQYF. Here the CDR3 DNA reads TGTGCCAGTAGTATAGGGGTCACCACCTACACAGATACGCAGTATTTT.

V gene TRBV12-3 or TRBV12-4 combines with J gene TRBJ2-2, with 9 bases identical to TRBD1. V shed 6 bases and J 1 base; nucleotides not matched to a gene: 0. CDR3 size: 14 residues. This CDR3 reads CASRDRGNTGELFF. In DNA form, the CDR3 reads TGTGCCAGCAGGGACAGGGGGAACACCGGGGAGCTGTTTTTT.

This clonotype was seen ten or more times. The rearrangement links TRBV7-8 to TRBJ2-2, with TRBD2 matching 11 bases. The CDR3 runs to 18 residues. CDR1 and CDR2 from the germline V gene are SGHVS and FQNEAQ. V lost 1 base to trimming and J lost 3 bases; unmatched junction nucleotides: 7. In DNA, the CDR3 is TGTGCCAGCAGCTTAGGCGGTAGCGGGAGGGCCGACACCGGGGAGCTGTTTTTT. Protein product: CASSLGGSGRADTGELFF.

This clonotype was detected many times. For the CDR3, the DNA is TGTGCCAGCAGTGAAAGGGGAGTACCTGGGGCCAACGTCCTGACTTTC. Translating gives CASSERGVPGANVLTF. The V call is TRBV2, the J call TRBJ2-6; possibly TRBD1 or TRBD2 for D (5 bases each). With 2 bases removed from V and 2 bases from J, the gap between germline ends came to 10 bases. From germline, CDR1 is SNHLY and CDR2 FYNNEI. CDR3 length: 16 amino acids.

Note on this clonotype: At one end, the junction sequence differs from germline, possibly due to a read error. The chain joins TRBV7-2 to TRBJ2-5; D is uncertain. CDR3 length equals 13 residues. From germline, CDR1 is SGHTA and CDR2 FQGNSA. CDR3 nucleotide sequence: TGTGCCGGCAGCTTAGCCGGGCAAGAGACCCAGTACTTC. This gives the protein CAGSLAGQETQYF. The whole variable domain, filled in from reference TRBV7-2 and TRBJ2-5, reads GAGVSQSPSNKVTEKGKDVELRCDPISGHTALYWYRQSLGQGLEFLIYFQGNSAPDKSGLPSDRFSAERTGGSVSTLTIQRTQQEDSAVYLCAGSLAGQETQYFGPGTRLLVL.

The table lists this clonotype with many counts. The chain uses TRBV7-6 and TRBJ2-7, with TRBD2 matching 12 bases. V was clipped by 2 bases and J by 4 bases; unmatched bases: 3. In germline, CDR1 is SGHVS, CDR2 FNYEAQ. CDR3 length: 15 residues. The CDR3 sequence is CASSLSTSGSYEQYF. In DNA form, the CDR3 reads TGTGCCAGCAGCTTATCGACTAGCGGGAGTTACGAGCAGTACTTC.